This T cell receptor (beta chain) appears in the sequencing data of a study of OX40 agonist ivuxolimab in advanced cancers. Per the germline V gene, CDR1 is LNHDA and CDR2 is SQIVND (reference sequence). This CDR3 spans 13 amino acids. Remarks on this clone: A read error may account for a junction end that differs from germline.

Clones were read by immunoSEQ multiplex PCR, and TCRdb kept only the in-frame ones, dropping some. The table has roughly 71,000 clones, around 80% seen once. This rearrangement joins TRBV19 to TRBJ2-7; 7 nucleotides agree with TRBD1. The material sequenced was CD4+ or CD8+ T cells sorted from blood, taken in a trial of the OX40 agonist ivuxolimab. This receptor was identified in an adult with an advanced solid tumor such as melanoma, head and neck, liver or kidney cancer. This CDR3 reads CASSITGAGEQYF. The CDR3 DNA is TGTGCCAGCAGTATTACAGGGGCCGGAGAGCAGTACTTC. Full variable domain (missing parts from reference TRBV19 and TRBJ2-7): DGGITQSPKYLFRKEGQNVTLSCEQNLNHDAMYWYRQDPGQGLRLIYYSQIVNDFQKGDIAEGYSVSREKKESFPLTVTSAQKNPTAFYLCASSITGAGEQYFGPGTRLTVT.